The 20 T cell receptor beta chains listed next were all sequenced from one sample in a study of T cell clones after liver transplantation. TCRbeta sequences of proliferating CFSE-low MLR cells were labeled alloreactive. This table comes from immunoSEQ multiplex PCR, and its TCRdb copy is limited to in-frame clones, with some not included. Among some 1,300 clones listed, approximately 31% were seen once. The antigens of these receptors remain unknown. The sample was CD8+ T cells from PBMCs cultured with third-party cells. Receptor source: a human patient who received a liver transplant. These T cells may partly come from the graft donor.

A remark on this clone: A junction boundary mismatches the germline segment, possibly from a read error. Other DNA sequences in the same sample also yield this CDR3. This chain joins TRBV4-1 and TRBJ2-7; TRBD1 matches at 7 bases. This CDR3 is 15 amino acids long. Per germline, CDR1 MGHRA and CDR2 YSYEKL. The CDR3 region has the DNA TGTGCCAGCAGCCAAGTACGGGACAGCTCCTACGAGCAGTACTTC. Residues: CASSQVRDSSYEQYF.

DNA for the CDR3: TGTGCCAGCAGCTTGGTGACAGCCCAAGAGACCCAGTACTTC. Its protein product is CASSLVTAQETQYF. J is TRBJ2-5 and V is TRBV11-2; D may be TRBD1 (5 bases). Germline V gene sequence: CDR1 SGHAT, CDR2 FQNNGV. This CDR3 comprises 14 residues. V was trimmed by 3 bases and J by 1 base, leaving 9 bases between them.

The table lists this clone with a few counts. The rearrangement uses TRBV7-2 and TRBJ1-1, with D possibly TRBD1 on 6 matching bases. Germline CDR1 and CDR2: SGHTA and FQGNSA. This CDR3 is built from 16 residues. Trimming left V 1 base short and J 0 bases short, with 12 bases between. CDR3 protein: CASSLDSGHLNTEAFF. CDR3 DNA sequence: TGTGCCAGCAGCTTAGACTCGGGACACCTGAACACTGAAGCTTTCTTT.

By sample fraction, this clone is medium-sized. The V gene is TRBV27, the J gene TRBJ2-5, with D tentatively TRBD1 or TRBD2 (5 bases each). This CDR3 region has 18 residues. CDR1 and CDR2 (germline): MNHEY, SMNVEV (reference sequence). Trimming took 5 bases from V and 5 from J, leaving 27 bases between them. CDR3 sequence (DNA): TGTGCCAGCAGTGAGGTGGGGGTGGGGTCGTCGGGTTTTGAGACCCAGTACTTC. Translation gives CASSEVGVGSSGFETQYF.

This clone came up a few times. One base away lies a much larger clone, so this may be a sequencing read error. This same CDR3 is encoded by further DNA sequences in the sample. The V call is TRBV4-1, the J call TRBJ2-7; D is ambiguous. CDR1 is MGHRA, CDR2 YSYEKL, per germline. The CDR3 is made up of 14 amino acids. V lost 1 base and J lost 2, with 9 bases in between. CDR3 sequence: CASSQARDTYEQYF. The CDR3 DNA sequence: TGCGCCAGCAGCCAAGCCCGCGATACCTACGAGCAGTACTTC.

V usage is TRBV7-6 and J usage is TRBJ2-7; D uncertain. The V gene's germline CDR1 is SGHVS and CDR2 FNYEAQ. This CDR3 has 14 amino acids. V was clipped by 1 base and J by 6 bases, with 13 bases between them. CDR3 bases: TGTGCCAGCAGCTTAGTTGTAGAAACCGGCGAGCAGTACTTC. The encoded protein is CASSLVVETGEQYF.

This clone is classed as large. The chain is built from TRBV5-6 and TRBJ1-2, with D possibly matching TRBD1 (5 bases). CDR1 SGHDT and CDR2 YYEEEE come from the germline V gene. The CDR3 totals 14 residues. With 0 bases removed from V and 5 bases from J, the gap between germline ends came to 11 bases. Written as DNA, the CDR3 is TGTGCCAGCAGCTTGGGGGACTTTCGATATGGCTACACCTTC. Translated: CASSLGDFRYGYTF. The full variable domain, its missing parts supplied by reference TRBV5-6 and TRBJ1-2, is DAGVTQSPTHLIKTRGQQVTLRCSPKSGHDTVSWYQQALGQGPQFIFQYYEEEERQRGNFPDRFSGHQFPNYSSELNVNALLLGDSALYLCASSLGDFRYGYTFGSGTRLTVV.

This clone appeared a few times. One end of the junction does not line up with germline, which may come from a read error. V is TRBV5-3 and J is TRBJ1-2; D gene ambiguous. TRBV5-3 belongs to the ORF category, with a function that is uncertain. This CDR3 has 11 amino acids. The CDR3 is CASSYRNGYTF. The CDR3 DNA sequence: TGTGCCAGCAGCTACCGGAATGGCTACACCTTC.

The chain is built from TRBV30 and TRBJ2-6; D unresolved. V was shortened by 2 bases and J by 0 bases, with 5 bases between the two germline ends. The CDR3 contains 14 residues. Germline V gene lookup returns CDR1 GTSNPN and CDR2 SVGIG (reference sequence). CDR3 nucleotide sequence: TGTGCCTGGAGTATGGGCTCTGGGGCCAACGTCCTGACTTTC. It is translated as CAWSMGSGANVLTF.

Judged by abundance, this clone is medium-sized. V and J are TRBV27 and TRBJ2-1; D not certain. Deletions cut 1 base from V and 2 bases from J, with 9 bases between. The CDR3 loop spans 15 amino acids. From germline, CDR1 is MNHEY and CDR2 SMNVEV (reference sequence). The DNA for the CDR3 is TGTGCCAGCAGTTTATTCCTGGGGACCTACAATGAGCAGTTCTTC. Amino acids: CASSLFLGTYNEQFF.

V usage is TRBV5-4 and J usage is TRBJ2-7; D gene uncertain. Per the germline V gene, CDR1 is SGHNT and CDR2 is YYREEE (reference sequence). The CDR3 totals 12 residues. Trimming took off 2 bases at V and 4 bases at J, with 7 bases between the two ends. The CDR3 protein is CASSFSLYEQYF. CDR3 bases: TGTGCCAGCAGCTTTTCGCTGTACGAGCAGTACTTC.

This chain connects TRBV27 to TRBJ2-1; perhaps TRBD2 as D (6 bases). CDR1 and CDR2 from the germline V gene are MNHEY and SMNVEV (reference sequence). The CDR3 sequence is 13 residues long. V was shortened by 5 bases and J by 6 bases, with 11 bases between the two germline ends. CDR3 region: CASSPRGGNEQFF. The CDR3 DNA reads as TGTGCCAGCAGTCCTAGGGGAGGCAATGAGCAGTTCTTC.

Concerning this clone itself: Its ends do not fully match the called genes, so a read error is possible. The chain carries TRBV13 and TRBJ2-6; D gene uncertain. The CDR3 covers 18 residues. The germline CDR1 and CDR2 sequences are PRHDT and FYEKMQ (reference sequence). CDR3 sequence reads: CASRPVELSTKPGQRPDF. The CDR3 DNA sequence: TGTGCCAGCAGACCAGTGGAGCTGAGTACAAAGCCGGGCCAACGTCCTGATTTC.

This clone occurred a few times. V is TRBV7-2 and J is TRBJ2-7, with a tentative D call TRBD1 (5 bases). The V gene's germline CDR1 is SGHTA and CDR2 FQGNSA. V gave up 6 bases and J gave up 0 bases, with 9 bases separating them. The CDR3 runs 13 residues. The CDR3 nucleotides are TGTGCCAGCAGGGACATCAACTCCTACGAGCAGTACTTC. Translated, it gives CASRDINSYEQYF.

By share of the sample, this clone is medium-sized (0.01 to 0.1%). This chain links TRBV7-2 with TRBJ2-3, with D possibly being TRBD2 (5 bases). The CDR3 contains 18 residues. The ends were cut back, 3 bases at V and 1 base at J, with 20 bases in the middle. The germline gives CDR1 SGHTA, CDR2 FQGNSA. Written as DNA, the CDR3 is TGTGCCAGCAGCTTGACTAACCTCCGGGCGGGCCGCACAGATACGCAGTATTTT. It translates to CASSLTNLRAGRTDTQYF.

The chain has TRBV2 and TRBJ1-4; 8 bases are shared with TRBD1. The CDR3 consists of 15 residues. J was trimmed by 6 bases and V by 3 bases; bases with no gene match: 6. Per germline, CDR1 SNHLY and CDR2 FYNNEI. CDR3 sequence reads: CASSDQGADYEKLFF. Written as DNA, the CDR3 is TGTGCCAGCAGTGATCAGGGGGCGGATTATGAAAAACTGTTTTTT.

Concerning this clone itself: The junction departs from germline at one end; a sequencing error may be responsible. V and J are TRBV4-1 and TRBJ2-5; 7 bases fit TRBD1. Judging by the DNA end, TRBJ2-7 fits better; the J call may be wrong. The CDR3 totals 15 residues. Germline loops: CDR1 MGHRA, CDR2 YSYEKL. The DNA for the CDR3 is TGTGCCAGCAGCCAAGTACGGGACAGCTCCTACGAGCAGTACTTC. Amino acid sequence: CASSQVRDSSYEQYF.

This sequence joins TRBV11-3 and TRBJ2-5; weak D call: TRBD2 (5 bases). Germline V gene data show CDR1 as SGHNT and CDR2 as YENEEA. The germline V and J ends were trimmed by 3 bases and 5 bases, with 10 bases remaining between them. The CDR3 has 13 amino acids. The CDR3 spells CASSLDSTETQYF. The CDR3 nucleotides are TGTGCCAGCAGCTTGGACTCAACGGAGACCCAGTACTTC.

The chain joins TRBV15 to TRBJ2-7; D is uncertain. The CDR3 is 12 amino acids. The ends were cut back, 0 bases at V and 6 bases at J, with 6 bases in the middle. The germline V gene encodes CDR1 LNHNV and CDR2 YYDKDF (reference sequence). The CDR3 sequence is CATSRDSPEQYF. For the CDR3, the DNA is TGTGCCACCAGCAGAGATAGCCCCGAGCAGTACTTC.

The CDR3 DNA sequence: TGTGCCAGCAGCTTAGTGCCAGAATCCTACGAGCAGTACTTC. This gives the protein CASSLVPESYEQYF. The chain uses TRBV7-6 and TRBJ2-7; D not certain. The CDR3 has 14 amino acids. Germline assignment: CDR1 SGHVS and CDR2 FNYEAQ. V was trimmed by 1 base and J by 1 base, leaving 8 bases between them. The full variable domain, completed using reference TRBV7-6 and TRBJ2-7, is GAGVSQSPRYKVTKRGQDVALRCDPISGHVSLYWYRQALGQGPEFLTYFNYEAQQDKSGLPNDRFSAERPEGSISTLTIQRTEQRDSAMYRCASSLVPESYEQYFGPGTRLTVT.